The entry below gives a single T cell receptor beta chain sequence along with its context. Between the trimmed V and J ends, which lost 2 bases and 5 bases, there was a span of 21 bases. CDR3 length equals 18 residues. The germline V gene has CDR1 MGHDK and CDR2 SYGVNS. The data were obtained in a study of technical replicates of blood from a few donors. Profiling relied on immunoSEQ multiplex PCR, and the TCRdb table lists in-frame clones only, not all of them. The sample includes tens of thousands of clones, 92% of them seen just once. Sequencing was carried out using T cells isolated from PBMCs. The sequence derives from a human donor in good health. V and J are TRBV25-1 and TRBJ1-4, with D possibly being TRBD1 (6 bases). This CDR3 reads CASSERSGTFSPNEKLFF. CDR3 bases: TGTGCCAGCAGTGAACGCAGCGGGACATTTTCGCCGAATGAAAAACTGTTTTTT.